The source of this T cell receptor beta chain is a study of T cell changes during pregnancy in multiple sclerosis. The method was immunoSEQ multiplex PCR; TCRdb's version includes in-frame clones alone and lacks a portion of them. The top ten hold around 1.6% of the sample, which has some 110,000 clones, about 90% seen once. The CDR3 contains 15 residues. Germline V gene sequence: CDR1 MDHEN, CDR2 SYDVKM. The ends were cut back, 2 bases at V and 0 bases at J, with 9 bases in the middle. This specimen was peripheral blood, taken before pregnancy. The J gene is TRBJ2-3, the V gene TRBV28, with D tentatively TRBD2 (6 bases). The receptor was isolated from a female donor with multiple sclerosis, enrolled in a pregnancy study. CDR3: CASSLEAGSTDTQYF. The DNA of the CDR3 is TGTGCCAGCAGTTTAGAAGCGGGCAGCACAGATACGCAGTATTTT.